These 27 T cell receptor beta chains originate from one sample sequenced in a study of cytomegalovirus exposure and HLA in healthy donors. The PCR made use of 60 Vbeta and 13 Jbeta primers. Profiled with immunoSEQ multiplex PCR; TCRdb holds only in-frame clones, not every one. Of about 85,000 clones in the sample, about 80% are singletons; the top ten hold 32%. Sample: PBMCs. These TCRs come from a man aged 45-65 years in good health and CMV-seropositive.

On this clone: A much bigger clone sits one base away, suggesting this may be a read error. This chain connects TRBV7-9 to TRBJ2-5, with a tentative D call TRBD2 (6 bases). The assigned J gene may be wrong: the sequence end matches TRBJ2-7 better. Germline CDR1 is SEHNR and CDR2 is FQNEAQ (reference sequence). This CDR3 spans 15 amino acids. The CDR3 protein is CASSLASGGTYEQYF. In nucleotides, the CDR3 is TGTGCCAGCAGCTTAGCTAGCGGCGGAACCTACGAGCAGTACTTC.

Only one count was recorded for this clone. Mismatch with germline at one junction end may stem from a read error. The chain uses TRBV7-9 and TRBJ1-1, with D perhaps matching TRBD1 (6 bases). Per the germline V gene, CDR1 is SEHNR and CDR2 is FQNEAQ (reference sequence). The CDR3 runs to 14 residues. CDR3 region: CSSSLRSGGAEAFF. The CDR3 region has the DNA TGTTCCAGCAGCTTAAGATCTGGGGGCGCTGAAGCTTTCTTT.

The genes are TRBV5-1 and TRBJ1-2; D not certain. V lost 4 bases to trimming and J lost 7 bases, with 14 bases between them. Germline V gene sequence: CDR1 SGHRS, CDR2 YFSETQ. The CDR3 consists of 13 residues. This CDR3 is CASSPDTGGGYTF. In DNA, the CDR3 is TGCGCCAGCAGCCCTGATACCGGAGGTGGCTACACCTTC.

Here the CDR3 DNA reads TGTGCCTGGAGGTCACAGGGGGCGCCCCATGGCTACACCTTC. Translating it yields CAWRSQGAPHGYTF. The V gene is TRBV30, the J gene TRBJ1-2; 9 bases are a match to TRBD1. Germline loops: CDR1 GTSNPN, CDR2 SVGIG (reference sequence). The CDR3 sequence is 14 residues long. With 3 bases clipped from V and 6 bases from J, the junction kept 8 bases outside the gene matches.

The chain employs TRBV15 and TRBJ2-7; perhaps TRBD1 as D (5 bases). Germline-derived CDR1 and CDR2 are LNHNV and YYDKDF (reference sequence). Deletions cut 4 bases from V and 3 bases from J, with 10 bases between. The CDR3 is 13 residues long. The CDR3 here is CATSTNTGYEQYF. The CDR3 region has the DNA TGTGCCACCAGCACCAATACAGGCTACGAGCAGTACTTC.

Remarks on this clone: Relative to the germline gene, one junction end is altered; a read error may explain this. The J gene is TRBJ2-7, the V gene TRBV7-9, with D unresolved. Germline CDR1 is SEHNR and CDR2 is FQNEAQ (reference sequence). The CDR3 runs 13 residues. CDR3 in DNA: TGTTCCAGCAGCTTTAAGGCGGCTTACGAGCAGTACTTC. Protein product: CSSSFKAAYEQYF.

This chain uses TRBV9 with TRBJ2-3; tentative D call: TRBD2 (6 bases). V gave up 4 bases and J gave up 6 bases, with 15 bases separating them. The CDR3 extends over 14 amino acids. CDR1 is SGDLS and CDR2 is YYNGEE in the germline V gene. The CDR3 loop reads CASSPQRLADTQYF. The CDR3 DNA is TGTGCCAGCAGCCCCCAGCGGCTAGCGGATACGCAGTATTTT.

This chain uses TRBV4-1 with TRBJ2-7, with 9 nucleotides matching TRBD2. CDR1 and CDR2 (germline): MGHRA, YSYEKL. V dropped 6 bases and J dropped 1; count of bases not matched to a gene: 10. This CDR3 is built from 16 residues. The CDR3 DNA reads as TGCGCCAGCAGGCCGGTACCGGGACTAGCTTCCTACGAGCAGTACTTC. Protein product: CASRPVPGLASYEQYF.

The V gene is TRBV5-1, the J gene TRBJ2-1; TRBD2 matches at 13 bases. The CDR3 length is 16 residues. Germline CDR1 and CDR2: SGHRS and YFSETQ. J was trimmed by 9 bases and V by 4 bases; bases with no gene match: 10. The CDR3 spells CASSRGGTSGMGEQFF. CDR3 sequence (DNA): TGCGCCAGCAGCCGGGGGGGGACTAGCGGGATGGGTGAGCAGTTCTTC.

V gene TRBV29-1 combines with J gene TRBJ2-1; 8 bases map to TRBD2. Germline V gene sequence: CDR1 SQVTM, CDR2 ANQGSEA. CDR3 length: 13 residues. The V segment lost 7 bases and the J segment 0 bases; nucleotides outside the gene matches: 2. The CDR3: CSGSGSSYNEQFF. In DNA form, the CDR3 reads TGCAGCGGAAGCGGGAGCTCCTACAATGAGCAGTTCTTC.

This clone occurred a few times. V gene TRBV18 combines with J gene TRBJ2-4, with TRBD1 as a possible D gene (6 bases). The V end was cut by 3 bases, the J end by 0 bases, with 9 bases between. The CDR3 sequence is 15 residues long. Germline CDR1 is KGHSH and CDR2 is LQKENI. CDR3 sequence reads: CASSPTGLAKNIQYF. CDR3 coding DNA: TGTGCCAGCTCACCGACAGGACTAGCCAAAAACATTCAGTACTTC.

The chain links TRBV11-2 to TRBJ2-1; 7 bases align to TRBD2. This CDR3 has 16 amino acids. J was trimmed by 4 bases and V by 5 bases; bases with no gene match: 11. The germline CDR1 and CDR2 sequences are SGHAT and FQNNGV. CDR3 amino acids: CASSPAELARYNEQFF. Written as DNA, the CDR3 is TGTGCCAGCAGCCCAGCCGAACTAGCGCGGTACAATGAGCAGTTCTTC.

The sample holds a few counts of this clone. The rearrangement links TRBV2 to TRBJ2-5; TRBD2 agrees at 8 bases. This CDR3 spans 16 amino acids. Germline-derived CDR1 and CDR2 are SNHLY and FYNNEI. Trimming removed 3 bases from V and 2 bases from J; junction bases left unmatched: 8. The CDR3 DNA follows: TGTGCCAGCAGTGAGTCGGGAGGGACTTATCAAGAGACCCAGTACTTC. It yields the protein CASSESGGTYQETQYF.

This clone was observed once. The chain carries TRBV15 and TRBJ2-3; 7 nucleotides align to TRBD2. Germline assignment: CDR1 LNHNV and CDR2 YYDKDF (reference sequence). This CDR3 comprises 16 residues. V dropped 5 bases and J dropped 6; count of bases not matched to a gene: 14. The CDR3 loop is CATSPYGEGGSDTQYF. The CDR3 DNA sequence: TGTGCCACCAGCCCCTATGGGGAGGGAGGGAGTGATACGCAGTATTTT. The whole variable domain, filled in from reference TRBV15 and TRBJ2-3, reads DAMVIQNPRYQVTQFGKPVTLSCSQTLNHNVMYWYQQKSSQAPKLLFHYYDKDFNNEADTPDNFQSRRPNTSFCFLDIRSPGLGDTAMYLCATSPYGEGGSDTQYFGPGTRLTVL.

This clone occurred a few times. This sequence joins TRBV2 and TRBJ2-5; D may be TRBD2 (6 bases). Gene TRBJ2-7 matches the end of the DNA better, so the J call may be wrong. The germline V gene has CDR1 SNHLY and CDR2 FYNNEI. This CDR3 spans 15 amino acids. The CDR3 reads CASSEAGRGSYEQYF. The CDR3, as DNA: TGTGCCAGCAGTGAAGCTGGGCGGGGCTCCTACGAGCAGTACTTC.

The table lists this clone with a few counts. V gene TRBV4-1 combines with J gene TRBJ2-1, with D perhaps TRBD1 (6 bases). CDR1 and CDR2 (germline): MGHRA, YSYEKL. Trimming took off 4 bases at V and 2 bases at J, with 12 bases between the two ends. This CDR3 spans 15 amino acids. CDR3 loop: CASSPDRDTYNEQFF. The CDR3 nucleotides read TGCGCCAGCAGCCCTGATAGGGACACCTACAATGAGCAGTTCTTC.

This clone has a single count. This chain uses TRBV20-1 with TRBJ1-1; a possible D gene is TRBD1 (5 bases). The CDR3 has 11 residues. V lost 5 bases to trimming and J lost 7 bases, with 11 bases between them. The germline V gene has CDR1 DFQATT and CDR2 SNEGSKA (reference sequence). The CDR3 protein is CSALQDHEAFF. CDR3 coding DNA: TGCAGTGCTCTACAGGACCATGAAGCTTTCTTT.

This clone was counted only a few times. Written as DNA, the CDR3 is TGTGCCAGCAGTGATTGGGCAGGGCAAAGTAACTATGGCTACACCTTC. This sequence encodes CASSDWAGQSNYGYTF. The chain recombines TRBV25-1 with TRBJ1-2, with D possibly TRBD1 on 5 matching bases. The CDR3 runs to 16 residues. V lost 3 bases to trimming and J lost 1 base, with 15 bases between them. Germline CDR1 reads MGHDK; CDR2 reads SYGVNS.

The CDR3, as DNA: TGTGCCAGCAGGGACTCAGCGAGGGGCTACACCTTC. It encodes CASRDSARGYTF. The V and J genes are TRBV6-1 and TRBJ1-2; D is unclear. CDR1 and CDR2 (germline): MNHNS, SASEGT. V lost 6 bases and J 8 bases, leaving 13 bases between the germline ends. This CDR3 comprises 12 residues.

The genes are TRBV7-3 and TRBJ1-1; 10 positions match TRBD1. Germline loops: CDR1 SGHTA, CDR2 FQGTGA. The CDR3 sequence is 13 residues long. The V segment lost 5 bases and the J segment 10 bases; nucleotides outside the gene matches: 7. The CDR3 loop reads CASSDRTGGRAFF. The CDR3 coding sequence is TGTGCCAGCAGCGACCGGACAGGGGGGCGAGCTTTCTTT. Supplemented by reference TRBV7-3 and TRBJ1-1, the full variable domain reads GAGVSQTPSNKVTEKGKYVELRCDPISGHTALYWYRQSLGQGPEFLIYFQGTGAADDSGLPNDRFFAVRPEGSVSTLKIQRTERGDSAVYLCASSDRTGGRAFFGQGTRLTVV.

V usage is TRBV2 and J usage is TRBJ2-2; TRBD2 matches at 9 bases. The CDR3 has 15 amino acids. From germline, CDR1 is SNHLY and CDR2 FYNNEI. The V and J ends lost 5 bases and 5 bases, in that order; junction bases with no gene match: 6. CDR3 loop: CASSKGLAVTGELFF. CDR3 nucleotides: TGTGCCAGCAGTAAGGGACTAGCTGTAACCGGGGAGCTGTTTTTT.

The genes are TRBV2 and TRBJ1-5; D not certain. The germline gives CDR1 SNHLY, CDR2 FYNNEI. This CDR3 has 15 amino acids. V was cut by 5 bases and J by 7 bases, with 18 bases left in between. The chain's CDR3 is CASSKLAVGRQPQHF. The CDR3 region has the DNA TGTGCCAGCAGTAAGTTGGCCGTCGGCAGGCAGCCCCAGCATTTT.

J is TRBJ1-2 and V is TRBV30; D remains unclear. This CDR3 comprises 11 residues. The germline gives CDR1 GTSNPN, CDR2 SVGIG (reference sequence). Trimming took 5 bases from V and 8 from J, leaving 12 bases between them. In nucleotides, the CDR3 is TGTGCCTGGGGGCCCGGAAGAGGCTACACCTTC. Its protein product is CAWGPGRGYTF.

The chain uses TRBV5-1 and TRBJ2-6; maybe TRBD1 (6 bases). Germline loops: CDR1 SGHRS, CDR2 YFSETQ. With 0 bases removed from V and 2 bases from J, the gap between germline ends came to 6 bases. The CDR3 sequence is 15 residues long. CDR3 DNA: TGCGCCAGCAGCTTGGACAGGGCTGGGGCCAACGTCCTGACTTTC. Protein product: CASSLDRAGANVLTF.

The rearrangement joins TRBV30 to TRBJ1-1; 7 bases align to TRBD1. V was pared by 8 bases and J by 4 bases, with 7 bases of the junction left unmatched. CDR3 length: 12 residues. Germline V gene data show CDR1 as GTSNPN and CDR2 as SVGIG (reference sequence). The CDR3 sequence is CAGGDRATEAFF. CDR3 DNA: TGTGCCGGGGGAGACAGGGCCACTGAAGCTTTCTTT. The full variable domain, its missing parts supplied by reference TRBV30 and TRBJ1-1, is SQTIHQWPATLVQPVGSPLSLECTVEGTSNPNLYWYRQAAGRGLQLLFYSVGIGQISSEVPQNLSASRPQDRQFILSSKKLLLSDSGFYLCAGGDRATEAFFGQGTRLTVV.

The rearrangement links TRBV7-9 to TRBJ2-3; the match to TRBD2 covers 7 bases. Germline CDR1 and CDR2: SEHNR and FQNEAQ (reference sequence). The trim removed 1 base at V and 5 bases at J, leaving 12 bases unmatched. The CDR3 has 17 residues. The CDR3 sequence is CASSLDVSAGVVDTQYF. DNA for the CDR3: TGTGCCAGCAGCTTAGATGTCTCGGCGGGAGTGGTAGATACGCAGTATTTT. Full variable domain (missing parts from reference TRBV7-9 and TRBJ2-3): DTGVSQNPRHKITKRGQNVTFRCDPISEHNRLYWYRQTLGQGPEFLTYFQNEAQLEKSRLLSDRFSAERPKGSFSTLEIQRTEQGDSAMYLCASSLDVSAGVVDTQYFGPGTRLTVL.

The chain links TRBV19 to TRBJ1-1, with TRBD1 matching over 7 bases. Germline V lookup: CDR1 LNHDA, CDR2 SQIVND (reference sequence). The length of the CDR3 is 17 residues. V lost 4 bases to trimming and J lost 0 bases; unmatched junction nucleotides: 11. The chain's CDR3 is CASSTTQTGRMNTEAFF. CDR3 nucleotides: TGTGCCAGTAGTACTACTCAGACAGGGAGGATGAACACTGAAGCTTTCTTT.